The next 18 T cell receptor beta chains were all read from a single sample in a study of shared clonotypes between healthy human individuals. Naivety among CD8 cells was defined by CD45RO negativity and positive CCR7 selection, thereby excluding terminally differentiated effector memory CD45RA+ cells. Sequencing used immunoSEQ multiplex PCR; TCRdb keeps in-frame clones, though not all of them. The sample includes 800,000 or so clones, roughly 96% of them seen just once. Input material: naive CD8+ T cells sorted from blood. The source of these receptors is a man aged 30 to 45 in good health.

This chain uses TRBV29-1 with TRBJ1-2; possibly TRBD1 for D (5 bases). The CDR3 contains 13 residues. V lost 4 bases to trimming and J lost 4 bases, with 13 bases between them. Germline lookup yields CDR1 SQVTM and CDR2 ANQGSEA. CDR3 sequence reads: CSVGRADSYGYTF. In DNA form, the CDR3 reads TGCAGCGTTGGGAGAGCAGACAGCTATGGCTACACCTTC.

J is TRBJ2-7 and V is TRBV27; weak D call: TRBD1 (6 bases). Trimming left V 8 bases short and J 2 bases short, with 22 bases between. The CDR3 spans 16 residues. Germline lookup yields CDR1 MNHEY and CDR2 SMNVEV (reference sequence). In DNA form, the CDR3 reads TGTGCCAGCCGACCCTACTCGACAGGCTACACCTACGAGCAGTACTTC. Encoded protein: CASRPYSTGYTYEQYF.

This chain links TRBV6-5 with TRBJ2-7; D is possibly TRBD1 (5 bases). V was clipped by 6 bases and J by 2 bases, with 11 bases between them. Germline V gene sequence: CDR1 MNHEY, CDR2 SVGAGI. This CDR3 has 13 amino acids. CDR3 coding DNA: TGTGCCAGCAGCGACAGCAACCCCTACGAGCAGTACTTC. As protein: CASSDSNPYEQYF.

J is TRBJ2-2 and V is TRBV19; D not certain. This CDR3 has 13 amino acids. Germline CDR1 is LNHDA and CDR2 is SQIVND (reference sequence). V lost 5 bases and J lost 0, with 4 bases in between. The CDR3 DNA follows: TGTGCCAGTAGTGCCACGAACACCGGGGAGCTGTTTTTT. Amino acids: CASSATNTGELFF.

The chain uses TRBV6-1 and TRBJ1-1; perhaps TRBD1 as D (6 bases). The germline V and J ends were trimmed by 2 bases and 0 bases, with 10 bases remaining between them. The CDR3 is 15 residues long. Germline CDR1 and CDR2: MNHNS and SASEGT. CDR3 in DNA: TGTGCCAGCAGTGAACGGACAGCGATGAACACTGAAGCTTTCTTT. Its protein is CASSERTAMNTEAFF.

The chain uses TRBV14 and TRBJ2-2; TRBD2 matches 7 bases. Germline V CDR1 and CDR2: SGHDN, FVKESK. The CDR3 sequence is 17 residues long. Trimming took 1 base from V and 4 from J; bases not matched to a gene: 9. The CDR3 loop is CASSQGKRDLFTGELFF. The CDR3 region has the DNA TGTGCCAGCAGCCAAGGCAAGCGGGATCTTTTCACCGGGGAGCTGTTTTTT. Full variable domain (remainder filled in from reference TRBV14 and TRBJ2-2): EAGVTQFPSHSVIEKGQTVTLRCDPISGHDNLYWYRRVMGKEIKFLLHFVKESKQDESGMPNNRFLAERTGGTYSTLKVQPAELEDSGVYFCASSQGKRDLFTGELFFGEGSRLTVL.

The rearrangement uses TRBV27 and TRBJ2-6; D is unclear. Germline lookup yields CDR1 MNHEY and CDR2 SMNVEV (reference sequence). This CDR3 has 14 amino acids. The V and J ends lost 6 bases and 4 bases respectively, with 10 bases between them. CDR3 region: CASSPVGGANVLTF. CDR3 DNA: TGTGCCAGCAGCCCAGTCGGAGGGGCCAACGTCCTGACTTTC.

The rearrangement joins TRBV25-1 to TRBJ2-7; D is undetermined. The CDR3 has 15 residues. The V end lost 1 base, the J end lost 2 bases, and 12 bases lay between the germline ends. Germline CDR1 MGHDK, CDR2 SYGVNS. DNA for the CDR3: TGTGCCAGCAGTGAATTTGACGACTCCCCCTACGAGCAGTACTTC. Its translation is CASSEFDDSPYEQYF.

The rearrangement uses TRBV2 and TRBJ1-2; 7 positions agree with TRBD1. The CDR3 consists of 14 residues. J gave up 3 bases and V 3 bases, and 4 bases lay outside the gene matches. The germline gives CDR1 SNHLY, CDR2 FYNNEI. The CDR3 sequence is CASSDRGDYYGYTF. CDR3 nucleotides: TGTGCCAGCAGTGACAGGGGGGACTACTATGGCTACACCTTC.

The CDR3 is CASRKRGTEAFF. The CDR3 region has the DNA TGTGCCAGCAGGAAGCGGGGAACAGAAGCTTTCTTT. The chain has TRBV28 and TRBJ1-1, with D hard to call. The CDR3 contains 12 residues. Germline V gene data show CDR1 as MDHEN and CDR2 as SYDVKM. Trimming cost V 6 bases and J 8 bases, with 13 bases left between them.

The chain recombines TRBV28 with TRBJ2-2; D ambiguous. Trimming pared 6 bases from V and 6 bases from J, leaving 14 bases between. Germline V gene sequence: CDR1 MDHEN, CDR2 SYDVKM. The CDR3 runs 14 residues. The CDR3, as DNA: TGTGCCAGCAGCCCCACTCTATCGTCCGGGGAGCTGTTTTTT. It encodes CASSPTLSSGELFF. Filled out from reference TRBV28 and TRBJ2-2, the complete variable domain reads DVKVTQSSRYLVKRTGEKVFLECVQDMDHENMFWYRQDPGLGLRLIYFSYDVKMKEKGDIPEGYSVSREKKERFSLILESASTNQTSMYLCASSPTLSSGELFFGEGSRLTVL.

This clone occurred once. The V and J genes are TRBV27 and TRBJ2-1, with D hard to call. The CDR3 consists of 13 residues. V was pared by 5 bases and J by 8 bases, with 13 bases between. Germline-derived CDR1 and CDR2 are MNHEY and SMNVEV (reference sequence). CDR3 residues: CASSGIVRDEQFF. CDR3 coding DNA: TGTGCCAGCAGTGGAATAGTTCGGGATGAGCAGTTCTTC.

Concerning this clone: The same CDR3 arises from other DNA sequences in this sample as well. This sequence joins TRBV20-1 and TRBJ2-7; no clear D gene. The ends were cut back, 0 bases at V and 3 bases at J, with 3 bases in the middle. The CDR3 consists of 11 residues. CDR1 is DFQATT and CDR2 is SNEGSKA in the germline V gene (reference sequence). The CDR3 region is CSARENYEQYF. For the CDR3, the DNA is TGCAGTGCTAGAGAGAACTACGAGCAGTACTTC.

A remark on this clone: The sample carries other DNA sequences with the same CDR3. The chain employs TRBV27 and TRBJ2-7, with 13 bases matching TRBD2. CDR1 and CDR2 (germline): MNHEY, SMNVEV (reference sequence). CDR3 length equals 15 residues. Trimming removed 3 bases from V and 3 bases from J; junction bases left unmatched: 2. CDR3 bases: TGTGCCAGCAGTTTGGGGACTAGCGGGATCTACGAGCAGTACTTC. Translation gives CASSLGTSGIYEQYF.

The V call is TRBV27, the J call TRBJ2-7, with D unresolved. The V and J ends lost 5 bases and 0 bases respectively, with 8 bases between them. The length of the CDR3 is 13 residues. Looked up from germline, CDR1 is MNHEY and CDR2 is SMNVEV (reference sequence). The CDR3 sequence is CASSHSPSYEQYF. The CDR3, as DNA: TGTGCCAGCAGTCACTCCCCCTCCTACGAGCAGTACTTC.

For this clone: The sample has other DNA sequences that encode this CDR3 too. J is TRBJ2-1 and V is TRBV7-2; 12 nucleotides line up with TRBD2. Germline loops: CDR1 SGHTA, CDR2 FQGNSA. V dropped 2 bases and J dropped 4; count of bases not matched to a gene: 3. The CDR3 sequence is 16 residues long. CDR3 loop: CASSLILAGGYNEQFF. The CDR3 bases are TGTGCCAGCAGCTTAATCCTAGCGGGAGGGTACAATGAGCAGTTCTTC.

This rearrangement joins TRBV2 to TRBJ2-7; 9 bases fit TRBD1. The germline V gene has CDR1 SNHLY and CDR2 FYNNEI. V shed 6 bases and J 4 bases; nucleotides not matched to a gene: 13. This CDR3 is built from 16 residues. In DNA form, the CDR3 reads TGTGCCAGCAGGGATCAAGGGACAGGGAGAACTTACGAGCAGTACTTC. It encodes CASRDQGTGRTYEQYF.

This sequence joins TRBV7-2 and TRBJ2-7, with TRBD2 identical over 12 bases. V shed 7 bases, J shed 3 bases, and the junction held 10 bases outside the gene matches. This CDR3 spans 16 amino acids. Germline V gene lookup returns CDR1 SGHTA and CDR2 FQGNSA. CDR3 in DNA: TGTGCCAGCATTAGAGGGACTAGCGGGCCCGACTACGAGCAGTACTTC. It encodes CASIRGTSGPDYEQYF.